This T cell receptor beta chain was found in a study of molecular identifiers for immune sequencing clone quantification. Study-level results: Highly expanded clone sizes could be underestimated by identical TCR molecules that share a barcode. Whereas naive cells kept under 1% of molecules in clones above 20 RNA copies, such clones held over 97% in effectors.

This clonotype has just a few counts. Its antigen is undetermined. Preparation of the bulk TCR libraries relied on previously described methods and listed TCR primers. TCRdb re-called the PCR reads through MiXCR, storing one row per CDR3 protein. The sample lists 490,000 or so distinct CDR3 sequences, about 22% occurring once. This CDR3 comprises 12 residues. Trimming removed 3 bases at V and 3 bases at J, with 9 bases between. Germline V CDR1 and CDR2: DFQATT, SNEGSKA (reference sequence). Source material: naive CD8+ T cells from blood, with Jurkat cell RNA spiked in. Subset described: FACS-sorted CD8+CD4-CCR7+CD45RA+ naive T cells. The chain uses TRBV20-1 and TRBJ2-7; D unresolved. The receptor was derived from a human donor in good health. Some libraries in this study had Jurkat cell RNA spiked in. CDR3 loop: CSASPKGYEQYF. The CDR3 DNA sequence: TGCAGTGCTAGTCCCAAGGGCTACGAGCAGTACTTC.